These 29 T cell receptor beta chains were all obtained from the same sample, sequenced in a study of blood T cell repertoires in COVID-19. Only in-frame clones appear in the TCRdb table, and some are missing; sequencing was by immunoSEQ multiplex PCR. The table lists about 400,000 clones, around 87% of them singletons. The material sequenced was peripheral blood. The receptors shown here come from a human donor in a cohort sampled during active COVID-19.

The rearrangement links TRBV5-1 to TRBJ1-1, with 8 bases matching TRBD1. With 9 bases clipped from V and 6 bases from J, the junction kept 10 bases outside the gene matches. The length of the CDR3 is 13 residues. Germline-derived CDR1 and CDR2 are SGHRS and YFSETQ. CDR3 DNA sequence: TGCGCCACATCAGGGGGCGGTAGCTCTGAAGCTTTCTTT. Translating gives CATSGGGSSEAFF. Using reference TRBV5-1 and TRBJ1-1 for the parts outside the CDR3, the full variable domain is KAGVTQTPRYLIKTRGQQVTLSCSPISGHRSVSWYQQTPGQGLQFLFEYFSETQRNKGNFPGRFSGRQFSNSRSEMNVSTLELGDSALYLCATSGGGSSEAFFGQGTRLTVV.

The V call is TRBV24-1, the J call TRBJ2-1; 7 nucleotides match TRBD1. This CDR3 contains 17 residues. The J segment lost 0 bases and the V segment lost 9 bases, leaving 13 bases of the junction unmatched. Germline assignment: CDR1 KGHDR and CDR2 SFDVKD. DNA of the CDR3: TGTGCCACCGACTCTCTTAAGGGGGCCAGCTCCTACAATGAGCAGTTCTTC. Translating gives CATDSLKGASSYNEQFF.

CDR3 loop: CASSLGAYQETQYF. The CDR3 DNA reads as TGCGCCAGCAGCTTGGGGGCCTACCAAGAGACCCAGTACTTC. The genes are TRBV5-1 and TRBJ2-5; D uncertain. This CDR3 is built from 14 residues. Trimming stripped 0 bases from V and 0 bases from J, with 6 bases between. CDR1 is SGHRS and CDR2 is YFSETQ in the germline V gene.

The chain combines TRBV7-6 with TRBJ2-3; D is perhaps TRBD1 (6 bases). V lost 4 bases and J lost 1, with 12 bases in between. The CDR3 runs 15 residues. From germline, CDR1 is SGHVS and CDR2 FNYEAQ. In DNA, the CDR3 is TGTGCCAGCAGCTCCTTCAAGGGGGGCACAGATACGCAGTATTTT. This encodes CASSSFKGGTDTQYF.

The chain employs TRBV4-1 and TRBJ2-1; D may be TRBD2 (5 bases). The CDR3 covers 12 residues. V shed 4 bases and J shed 10 bases, with 11 bases lying between them. CDR1 is MGHRA, CDR2 YSYEKL, per germline. CDR3 residues: CASSRGLGEQFF. CDR3 DNA sequence: TGCGCCAGCAGCCGCGGACTTGGGGAGCAGTTCTTC.

CDR3 sequence reads: CASSYTGGLAGEYNEQFF. In DNA form, the CDR3 reads TGCGCCAGCAGCTATACAGGGGGACTAGCGGGGGAATACAATGAGCAGTTCTTC. The rearrangement joins TRBV5-1 to TRBJ2-1; 14 bases are shared with TRBD2. Germline assignment: CDR1 SGHRS and CDR2 YFSETQ. After removal of 3 bases from V and 4 bases from J, the junction contained 9 bases not matched to a gene. The CDR3 covers 18 residues.

The chain is built from TRBV28 and TRBJ2-7, with a tentative D call TRBD2 (5 bases). Germline CDR1 MDHEN, CDR2 SYDVKM. V gave up 2 bases and J gave up 2 bases, with 7 bases separating them. The CDR3 totals 13 residues. The CDR3 DNA sequence: TGTGCCAGCAGTTTACGAGGGCCCTACGAGCAGTACTTC. Residues: CASSLRGPYEQYF. Variable domain in full (rest from reference TRBV28 and TRBJ2-7): DVKVTQSSRYLVKRTGEKVFLECVQDMDHENMFWYRQDPGLGLRLIYFSYDVKMKEKGDIPEGYSVSREKKERFSLILESASTNQTSMYLCASSLRGPYEQYFGPGTRLTVT.

This chain connects TRBV9 to TRBJ2-7; 7 nucleotides align to TRBD1. The CDR3 runs 13 residues. V lost 4 bases to trimming and J lost 5 bases; unmatched junction nucleotides: 6. CDR1 SGDLS and CDR2 YYNGEE come from the germline V gene. CDR3: CASSPRGINEQYF. In DNA form, the CDR3 reads TGTGCCAGCAGCCCCAGGGGGATCAACGAGCAGTACTTC.

The chain uses TRBV2 and TRBJ2-7; TRBD1 aligns across 8 bases. Germline V gene data show CDR1 as SNHLY and CDR2 as FYNNEI. The CDR3 covers 12 residues. J gave up 6 bases and V 7 bases, and 5 bases lay outside the gene matches. CDR3 amino acids: CASNGQGGEQYF. Here the CDR3 DNA reads TGTGCCAGCAATGGACAGGGAGGCGAGCAGTACTTC.

The gene calls are TRBV15 and TRBJ2-7, with D maybe TRBD2 (5 bases). The CDR3 contains 14 residues. V was pared by 3 bases and J by 7 bases, with 16 bases between. The germline CDR1 and CDR2 sequences are LNHNV and YYDKDF (reference sequence). The CDR3 DNA is TGTGCCACCAGCAGGCCGGGGAACATTTATGAGCAGTACTTC. Protein: CATSRPGNIYEQYF.

V and J are TRBV5-6 and TRBJ1-1, with TRBD1 matching over 9 bases. Germline values: CDR1 SGHDT, CDR2 YYEEEE. This CDR3 contains 15 residues. J gave up 7 bases and V 0 bases, and 7 bases lay outside the gene matches. The CDR3 sequence: CASSLGQGEEVEAFF. The CDR3 bases are TGTGCCAGCAGCTTGGGACAGGGGGAGGAAGTTGAAGCTTTCTTT.

V usage is TRBV4-1 and J usage is TRBJ2-1; 9 bases align to TRBD1. The germline V gene has CDR1 MGHRA and CDR2 YSYEKL. The CDR3 sequence is 16 residues long. With V trimmed by 2 bases and J by 9 bases, 11 bases remained unmatched. Here the CDR3 DNA reads TGCGCCAGCAGCCAAACGTGGGACAGGGAAAGCGGTGAGCAGTTCTTC. As protein: CASSQTWDRESGEQFF.

Only a few counts were recorded for this clone. The same CDR3 is also encoded by other DNA sequences in this sample. The V and J genes are TRBV3-1 (or the pseudogene TRBV3-2) and TRBJ1-1, with TRBD1 identical over 9 bases. Per the germline V gene, CDR1 is LGHDT and CDR2 is YNNKEL (reference sequence). This CDR3 is built from 15 residues. V lost 4 bases, J lost 1 base, and 4 bases stayed unmatched. The CDR3 coding sequence is TGTGCCAGCAGCCGTAGACAGGGGGGGAACACTGAAGCTTTCTTT. This sequence encodes CASSRRQGGNTEAFF.

This chain connects TRBV4-1 to TRBJ2-2; D possibly corresponds to TRBD1 (5 bases). CDR3 length: 15 amino acids. V dropped 1 base and J dropped 6 bases, with 12 bases sitting between them. CDR1 and CDR2 (germline): MGHRA, YSYEKL. CDR3 amino acids: CASSQVGQGPGELFF. The CDR3 nucleotides are TGCGCCAGCAGCCAAGTGGGGCAGGGTCCCGGGGAGCTGTTTTTT.

This clone was found once. The gene calls are TRBV5-1 and TRBJ2-1; D unresolved. There are 13 residues in the CDR3. V lost 0 bases to trimming and J lost 8 bases, with 9 bases between them. CDR1 and CDR2 from the germline V gene are SGHRS and YFSETQ. For the CDR3, the DNA is TGCGCCAGCAGCTTGGGTAACATGGATGAGCAGTTCTTC. It yields the protein CASSLGNMDEQFF.

The chain employs TRBV3-1 (or the pseudogene TRBV3-2) and TRBJ2-1; maybe TRBD2 (7 bases). The germline V gene has CDR1 LGHDT and CDR2 YNNKEL (reference sequence). CDR3 length: 15 amino acids. Trimming removed 1 base at V and 8 bases at J, with 15 bases between. CDR3 sequence: CASSQGGGAFDEQFF. The CDR3 bases are TGTGCCAGCAGCCAAGGAGGGGGGGCCTTTGATGAGCAGTTCTTC.

This sequence joins TRBV30 and TRBJ2-7, with a weak D call TRBD1 (6 bases). CDR3 length: 15 amino acids. Germline lookup yields CDR1 GTSNPN and CDR2 SVGIG (reference sequence). The germline V and J ends were trimmed by 2 bases and 1 base, with 15 bases remaining between them. The CDR3 reads CAWSPDRRRSYEQYF. CDR3 sequence (DNA): TGTGCCTGGAGTCCAGACAGGAGGAGATCCTACGAGCAGTACTTC.

The CDR3 coding sequence is TGCGCCAGCAGCCCCACGGGAGCCCGTAACTATGGCTACACCTTC. Translating it yields CASSPTGARNYGYTF. The chain uses TRBV5-1 and TRBJ1-2, with unresolved D. The CDR3 has 15 residues. Trimming pared 4 bases from V and 1 base from J, leaving 14 bases between. In germline, CDR1 is SGHRS, CDR2 YFSETQ.

The chain carries TRBV3-1 (or the pseudogene TRBV3-2) and TRBJ2-7, with 10 bases fitting TRBD2. V trimming: 5 bases; J trimming: 2 bases; junction bases outside the gene matches: 6. In germline, CDR1 is LGHDT, CDR2 YNNKEL (reference sequence). The CDR3 length is 15 residues. The CDR3 reads CASSASGGGTYEQYF. In nucleotides, the CDR3 is TGTGCCAGCAGCGCCAGCGGGGGGGGCACCTACGAGCAGTACTTC.

V usage is TRBV4-1 and J usage is TRBJ2-3; 7 bases fit TRBD2. This CDR3 contains 16 residues. The J segment lost 3 bases and the V segment lost 0 bases, leaving 6 bases of the junction unmatched. Germline V gene lookup returns CDR1 MGHRA and CDR2 YSYEKL. The CDR3: CASSQDRREITDTQYF. In DNA, the CDR3 is TGCGCCAGCAGCCAAGATCGGCGGGAGATTACAGATACGCAGTATTTT.

V and J are TRBV3-1 (or the pseudogene TRBV3-2) and TRBJ1-1; 7 nucleotides line up with TRBD1. This CDR3 comprises 13 residues. Trimming at V came to 4 bases and at J to 3 bases, leaving 2 bases not matched to a gene. Germline V CDR1 and CDR2: LGHDT, YNNKEL (reference sequence). The CDR3 region is CASSRTGDTEAFF. The CDR3 DNA reads TGTGCCAGCAGCCGAACAGGGGACACTGAAGCTTTCTTT.

The J gene is TRBJ2-3, the V gene TRBV7-2, with 10 bases fitting TRBD2. After removal of 4 bases from V and 6 bases from J, the junction contained 7 bases not matched to a gene. From germline, CDR1 is SGHTA and CDR2 FQGNSA. This CDR3 comprises 15 residues. CDR3: CASSSLAGFWDTQYF. The CDR3, as DNA: TGTGCCAGCAGCTCACTAGCGGGGTTTTGGGATACGCAGTATTTT.

This sequence joins TRBV3-1 (or the pseudogene TRBV3-2) and TRBJ2-3; the match to TRBD1 covers 8 bases. Germline V CDR1 and CDR2: LGHDT, YNNKEL (reference sequence). CDR3 length equals 16 residues. The V gene end was trimmed by 1 base and the J gene end by 6 bases; junction bases not matched to a gene: 9. CDR3 sequence (DNA): TGTGCCAGCAGCCAAGGACCGACAGGGGTTGCCGATACGCAGTATTTT. The encoded protein is CASSQGPTGVADTQYF.

This clone was counted between two and nine times. The rearrangement links TRBV5-8 to TRBJ1-5; no firm D call. CDR3 size: 15 residues. Germline CDR1 reads SGHTS; CDR2 reads YDEGEE. The germline V and J ends were trimmed by 4 bases and 1 base, with 12 bases remaining between them. CDR3 DNA sequence: TGTGCCAGCAGCCGCGAGTGGGAGAGCAATCAGCCCCAGCATTTT. It specifies CASSREWESNQPQHF.

This clone was recorded once. The chain carries TRBV11-1 and TRBJ2-7; D is uncertain. In germline, CDR1 is SGHAT, CDR2 FQDESV (reference sequence). This CDR3 is 10 amino acids long. Deletions cut 3 bases from V and 7 bases from J, with 4 bases between. CDR3 coding DNA: TGTGCCAGCAGCTTCGGGGAGCAGTACTTC. Residues: CASSFGEQYF.

This clone came up a few times. This chain connects TRBV5-6 to TRBJ1-5; possible D gene TRBD1, 5 bases. V lost 4 bases to trimming and J lost 9 bases, with 11 bases between them. This CDR3 contains 12 residues. Germline CDR1 reads SGHDT; CDR2 reads YYEEEE. The CDR3 here is CASSPRGGPQHF. The CDR3 nucleotides read TGTGCCAGCAGCCCTCGGGGGGGGCCCCAGCATTTT. Full variable domain (missing parts from reference TRBV5-6 and TRBJ1-5): DAGVTQSPTHLIKTRGQQVTLRCSPKSGHDTVSWYQQALGQGPQFIFQYYEEEERQRGNFPDRFSGHQFPNYSSELNVNALLLGDSALYLCASSPRGGPQHFGDGTRLSIL.

V usage is TRBV7-9 and J usage is TRBJ1-4, with TRBD1 matching 8 bases. The V segment lost 8 bases and the J segment 8 bases; nucleotides outside the gene matches: 7. Germline V gene data show CDR1 as SEHNR and CDR2 as FQNEAQ (reference sequence). CDR3 length: 13 residues. As DNA, the CDR3 is TGTGCCAGCGTACGACAGGGGAACGAAAAACTGTTTTTT. Protein: CASVRQGNEKLFF.

The genes are TRBV6-5 and TRBJ2-6, with D tentatively TRBD1 (6 bases). Germline loops: CDR1 MNHEY, CDR2 SVGAGI. The CDR3 consists of 14 residues. Trimming took 7 bases from V and 4 from J, leaving 11 bases between them. The CDR3, as DNA: TGTGCCAGCAACACAGGGTTAGGGGCCAACGTCCTGACTTTC. This gives the protein CASNTGLGANVLTF.

The V gene is TRBV10-2, the J gene TRBJ2-5; 14 nucleotides agree with TRBD2. The junction had 11 bases not matched to a gene; V was cut back by 6 bases and J by 5 bases. The CDR3 spans 17 residues. Per the germline V gene, CDR1 is WSHSY and CDR2 is SAAADI. The CDR3, as DNA: TGCGCCAGCAGGCCCTGGACTAGCGGGGGGATAGGCGAGACCCAGTACTTC. It codes for CASRPWTSGGIGETQYF.